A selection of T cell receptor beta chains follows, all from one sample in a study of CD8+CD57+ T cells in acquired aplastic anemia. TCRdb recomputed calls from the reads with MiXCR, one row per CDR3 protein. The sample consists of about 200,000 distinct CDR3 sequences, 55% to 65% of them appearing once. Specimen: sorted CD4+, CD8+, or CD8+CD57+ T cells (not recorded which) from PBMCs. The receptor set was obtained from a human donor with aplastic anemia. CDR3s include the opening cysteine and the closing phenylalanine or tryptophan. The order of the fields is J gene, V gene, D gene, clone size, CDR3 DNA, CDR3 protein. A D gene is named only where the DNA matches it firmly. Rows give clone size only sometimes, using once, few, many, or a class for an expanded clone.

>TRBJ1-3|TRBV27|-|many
TGTGCCAGCAGTTTATCCCAGGGAAACACCATATATTTT
CASSLSQGNTIYF
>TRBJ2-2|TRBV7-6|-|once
TGTGCCAGCAGCTTAGGGCAGGGATGGACCGGGGAGCTGTTTTTT
CASSLGQGWTGELFF
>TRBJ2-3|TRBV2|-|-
TGTGCCAGCAGTGTAGGGGCCCGCACAGATACGCAGTATTTT
CASSVGARTDTQYF
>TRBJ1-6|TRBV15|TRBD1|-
TGTGCCACCAGCAGAGGACAGGGCGGTAATTCACCCCTCCACTTT
CATSRGQGGNSPLHF
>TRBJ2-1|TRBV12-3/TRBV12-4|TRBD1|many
TGTGCCAGCAGTTCCGGACAGGGGCTGTTCTTC
CASSSGQGLFF
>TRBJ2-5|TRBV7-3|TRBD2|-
TGTGCCAGCAGACCGGGACTAGAGGGGGAGACCCAGTACTTC
CASRPGLEGETQYF
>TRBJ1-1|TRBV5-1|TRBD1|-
TGCGCCAGCAGCTCCTGGGACAGGGGGCCCACTGAAGCTTTCTTT
CASSSWDRGPTEAFF
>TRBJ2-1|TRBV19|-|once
TGTGCCAGTAGTATTGTGGCGGGACCGGGTGAGCAGTTCTTC
CASSIVAGPGEQFF
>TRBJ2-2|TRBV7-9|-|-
TGTGCCACCATCACTAGGGACACCGGGGAGCTGCTTTTT
CATITRDTGELLF
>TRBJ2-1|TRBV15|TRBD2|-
TGTGCCACCAGCAGCCAAGTGTCTGGTGCTAGCGGGGTAGAAGAGCAGTTCTTC
CATSSQVSGASGVEEQFF
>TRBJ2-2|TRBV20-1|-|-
TGCAGTTTGGTTCACACCGGGGAGCTGTTTTTT
CSLVHTGELFF
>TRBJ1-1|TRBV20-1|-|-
TGCAGTGCGAACTCCAGGGTGGCCGAGGCTTTCTTT
CSANSRVAEAFF
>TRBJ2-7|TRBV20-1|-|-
TGCAGTGCGGGAGGACAGGTGCTCTCCTACGAGCAGTACTTC
CSAGGQVLSYEQYF
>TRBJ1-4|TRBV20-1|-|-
TGCAGTGCTAGAGAGGGGACGCAACTGTTTTTT
CSAREGTQLFF
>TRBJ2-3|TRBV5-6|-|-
TGTGCCAGCAGCTTGGCGGGAGAAACCACAGATACGCAGTATTTT
CASSLAGETTDTQYF
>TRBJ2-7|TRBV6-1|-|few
TGTGCCAGCCGACCGAAAAGAGGGAGCTCCTACGAGCAGTACTTC
CASRPKRGSSYEQYF
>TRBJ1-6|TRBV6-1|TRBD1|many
TGTGCCAGCAGTGATTCCAACAGGGGTAATTCACCCCTCCACTTT
CASSDSNRGNSPLHF
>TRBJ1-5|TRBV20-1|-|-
TGCAGTGCTATTGAAGTAGGCAATCAGCCCCAGCATTTT
CSAIEVGNQPQHF
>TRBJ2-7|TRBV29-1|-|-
TGCAGCGTTGAAGATTCGGGGGGCCACCCCTCCCACGAGCAGTACTTC
CSVEDSGGHPSHEQYF
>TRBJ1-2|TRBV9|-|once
TGTGCCAGCAGCGTATTGTCCGGGGCAGTGGGAGGATATGGCTACACCTTC
CASSVLSGAVGGYGYTF
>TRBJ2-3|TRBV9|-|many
TGTGCCAGCACTGACCTAGCCACCAACACAGATACGCAGTATTTT
CASTDLATNTDTQYF
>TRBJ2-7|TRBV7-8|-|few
TGTGCCAGCAGCTTAGAGAGGGGGGGTGGTTCCTACGAGCAGTACTTC
CASSLERGGGSYEQYF
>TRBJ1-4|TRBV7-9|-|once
TGTGCCAGCAGCCGGGTCGGTACTGAAAAACTGTTTTTT
CASSRVGTEKLFF
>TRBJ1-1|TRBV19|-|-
TGTGCCACCTCCCCCGGCACGAACACTGAAGCTTTCTTT
CATSPGTNTEAFF
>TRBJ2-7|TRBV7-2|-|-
TGTGCCAGCAGCTTAGCGGGATCGGCCAACGAGCAGTACTTC
CASSLAGSANEQYF
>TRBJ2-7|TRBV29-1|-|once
TGCAGCGTTGTTCCCCCAACCCGGGTGGCGTACGAGCAGTACTTC
CSVVPPTRVAYEQYF
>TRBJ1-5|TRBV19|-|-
TGTGCCAGTGTTCAAACCTGGGCCGATAAGCCCCAGCATTTT
CASVQTWADKPQHF
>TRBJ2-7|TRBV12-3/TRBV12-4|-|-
TGTGCCAGCAGTTTTGCCGGGTATGCCTACGAGCAGTACTTC
CASSFAGYAYEQYF
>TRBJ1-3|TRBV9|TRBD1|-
TGTGCCAGCAGCACCTGGACAGGAATCTCTGGAAACACCATATATTTT
CASSTWTGISGNTIYF
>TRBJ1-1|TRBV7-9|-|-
TGTGCCAGCAGCCCGGTGCCGGGGGGAGGTACTGAAGCTTTCTTT
CASSPVPGGGTEAFF
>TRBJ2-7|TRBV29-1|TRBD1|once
TGCAGCGCACAGACAGGGGCCTCCTACGAGCAGTACTTC
CSAQTGASYEQYF
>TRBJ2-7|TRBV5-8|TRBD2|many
TGTGCCAGCAGCCCCCTCCCTCCGGGGACTAGCGACCACGAGCAGTACTTC
CASSPLPPGTSDHEQYF
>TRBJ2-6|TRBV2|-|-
TGTGCCAGCAGTGAAGCCCGGGGCCGCGAATCTGGGGCCAACGTCCTGACTTTC
CASSEARGRESGANVLTF
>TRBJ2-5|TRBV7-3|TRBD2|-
TGTGCCAGCAGCTTAGGCGGGGAGCGGGGGACCCAGTACTTC
CASSLGGERGTQYF
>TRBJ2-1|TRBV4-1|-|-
TGCGCCAGCAGCCACGGTGGACAGTACAATGAGCAGTTCTTC
CASSHGGQYNEQFF
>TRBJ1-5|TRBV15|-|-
TGTGCCACCAGCGCAGGGGTGAGCAATCAGCCCCAGCATTTT
CATSAGVSNQPQHF
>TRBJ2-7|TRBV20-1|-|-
TGCAGTGCTAGAGATGGGACCGGGGAAATCTCCTACGAGCAGTACTTC
CSARDGTGEISYEQYF
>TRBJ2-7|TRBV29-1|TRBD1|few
TGCAGCACCGACGGACAGGTGGGGGAGCAGTACTTC
CSTDGQVGEQYF
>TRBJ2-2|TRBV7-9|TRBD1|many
TGTGCCAGCAGCTTAGGCCCAGGGGGCGCCGGCGGGGAGCTGTTTTTT
CASSLGPGGAGGELFF
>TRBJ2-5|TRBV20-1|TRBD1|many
TGCAGTGCTGGGGGACAGGGGATCGGAGAGACCCAGTACTTC
CSAGGQGIGETQYF
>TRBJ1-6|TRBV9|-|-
TGTGCCAGCAGCGTAGTTATGGGATGGGAATCACCCCTCCACTTT
CASSVVMGWESPLHF
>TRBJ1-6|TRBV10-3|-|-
TGTGCCATCAGGAACGACGGGTATAATTCACCCCTCCACTTT
CAIRNDGYNSPLHF
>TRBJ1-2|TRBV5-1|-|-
TGCGCCAGCAGCTCACAGGGAAACTATGGCTACACCTTC
CASSSQGNYGYTF
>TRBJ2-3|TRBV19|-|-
TGTGCCAGTAGTAACCTCCGGGGAGGCACAGATACGCAGTATTTT
CASSNLRGGTDTQYF
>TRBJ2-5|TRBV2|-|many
TGTGCCAGCAGTGAATTGGGTAGCTGGATAGAGACCCAGTACTTC
CASSELGSWIETQYF
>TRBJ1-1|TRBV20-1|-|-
TGCAGTGCTAGGAAGTCCAGCACAGCGGAAGCTTTCTTT
CSARKSSTAEAFF
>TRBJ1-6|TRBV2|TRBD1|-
TGTGCCAGCAGCTGGACAGGAGCCCATAATTCACCCCTCCACTTT
CASSWTGAHNSPLHF
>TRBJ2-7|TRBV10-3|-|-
TGTGCCATCACCCCGGGATCCCCCTACGAGCAGTACTTC
CAITPGSPYEQYF
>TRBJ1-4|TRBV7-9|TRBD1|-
TGTGCCAGCAGCCCCTCCGGGACAGGGGGGGAAAAACTGTTTTTT
CASSPSGTGGEKLFF
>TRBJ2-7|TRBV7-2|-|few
TGTGCCAGCAGCTCCCGACAGTCCTACGAGCAGTACTTC
CASSSRQSYEQYF